The 10 T cell receptor beta chains reported below all come from one sample, sequenced in a study. Treg sorting used a CD4+CD25+CD127-/low gate. Amplification of TRBV12-4/TRBJ1-2 clonotypes used adaptor-ligated barcode primers. A single record per CDR3 protein comes from TCRdb applying MiXCR to the multiplex PCR reads. This repertoire shows approximately 310 distinct CDR3 sequences, about 3.6% found once; its top ten account for approximately 78%. Source material: Tregs sorted from blood. The receptors stem from a female donor with breast cancer.

This clonotype is deemed medium-sized. The genes are TRBV12-3 or TRBV12-4 and TRBJ1-2; D is unclear. CDR3 length equals 13 residues. Trimming removed 8 bases at V and 1 base at J, with 11 bases between. In DNA form, the CDR3 reads TGTGCCAGCTCGGCAGGTTATAACTATGGCTACACCTTC. This sequence encodes CASSAGYNYGYTF.

With regard to this clonotype: It may be a read error: a sequence one base away is much more abundant. The genes are TRBV12-3 or TRBV12-4 and TRBJ1-2, with a possible D match to TRBD1 (5 bases). Trimming stripped 10 bases from V and 2 bases from J, with 20 bases between. This CDR3 comprises 15 residues. The CDR3 loop is CANTFLGQRNYGYTF. CDR3 nucleotide sequence: TGTGCCAACACCTTCTTGGGGCAGAGAAACTATGGCTACACCTTC.

By its share, this clonotype is medium-sized. The V call is TRBV12-3 or TRBV12-4, the J call TRBJ1-2; D remains unclear. The CDR3 totals 14 residues. Trimming cost V 5 bases and J 8 bases, with 18 bases left between them. CDR3 sequence: CASSIRRSLIGYTF. DNA for the CDR3: TGTGCCAGCAGTATCCGGCGGAGTCTGATCGGCTACACCTTC.

This clonotype has at least ten counts. The chain couples TRBV12-3 or TRBV12-4 to TRBJ1-2; D unclear. The V and J ends lost 1 base and 10 bases respectively, with 10 bases between them. The CDR3 is made up of 12 amino acids. The CDR3, as DNA: TGTGCCAGCAGTTTAGAGCTCATGGTCTACACCTTC. Its protein product is CASSLELMVYTF.

Many counts were recorded for this clonotype. The chain joins TRBV12-3 or TRBV12-4 to TRBJ1-2, with D maybe TRBD1 (5 bases). This CDR3 has 13 residues. Between the trimmed V and J ends, which lost 6 bases and 8 bases, there was a span of 16 bases. The CDR3 nucleotides are TGTGCCAGCAGCCCCACAGGCCGTGGCGGCTACACCTTC. Translation: CASSPTGRGGYTF.

This clonotype was seen at least ten times. CDR3 region: CASRMGSTNYGYTF. DNA for the CDR3: TGTGCCAGCAGGATGGGAAGTACGAACTATGGCTACACCTTC. The V and J genes are TRBV12-3 or TRBV12-4 and TRBJ1-2; no definite D call. V dropped 6 bases and J dropped 2 bases, with 13 bases sitting between them. This CDR3 region has 14 residues.

This clonotype is labeled large. The rearrangement uses TRBV12-3 or TRBV12-4 and TRBJ1-2; 7 nucleotides match TRBD1. The CDR3 is made up of 15 amino acids. V dropped 4 bases and J dropped 4; count of bases not matched to a gene: 9. The CDR3 region has the DNA TGTGCCAGCAGTTCCCAAGAGACAGGGCTCTATGGCTACACCTTC. It specifies CASSSQETGLYGYTF.

This clonotype is classed as large. Written as DNA, the CDR3 is TGTGCCAGCAGTTCCCAGCGGGGTTATGGCTACACCTTC. Translating gives CASSSQRGYGYTF. The gene calls are TRBV12-3 or TRBV12-4 and TRBJ1-2; D gene unclear. Trimming removed 4 bases from V and 5 bases from J, with 11 bases in between. This CDR3 comprises 13 residues.

This clonotype was counted many times. The chain carries TRBV12-3 or TRBV12-4 and TRBJ1-2, with D hard to call. The V end was cut by 1 base, the J end by 2 bases, with 5 bases between. This CDR3 comprises 13 residues. DNA of the CDR3: TGTGCCAGCAGTTTAGACAGAAACTATGGCTACACCTTC. This sequence encodes CASSLDRNYGYTF.

The genes are TRBV12-3 or TRBV12-4 and TRBJ1-2, with a tentative D call TRBD1 (5 bases). The CDR3 totals 12 residues. The V gene lost 6 bases and the J gene lost 4 bases, with 9 bases spanning the gap. This chain's CDR3 is CASRTASYGYTF. The CDR3 nucleotides read TGTGCCAGCAGGACAGCGTCCTATGGCTACACCTTC.